Included here is one T cell receptor beta chain sequence, with context. In its sample, this clonotype was seen many times. Its antigen specificity is not known. No much larger clonotype is one base removed from it; base qualities were not supplied. The sample comes from a study of neurological immune-mediated disorders (dated by TCRdb to between 2019 and 2020). Describing the broader study: Of the approximately 34 multiple sclerosis patients, 31 had relapsing-remitting MS and 3 had secondary progressive MS. The cohort comprised 68 subjects: some 14 HAM/TSP patients, approximately 34 multiple sclerosis patients and about 20 healthy controls. Alongside PBMC samples, the set of 80 to 130 TCR-beta libraries contained longitudinal samples, technical triplicates, and paired CD4+ and CD8+ T-cell subsets that had been sorted. The study compared peripheral blood TCR-beta repertoires of HTLV-I-associated myelopathy (HAM/TSP) patients, multiple sclerosis patients and healthy controls using UMI-based sequencing. Summary of the overall study and its limitations: In phylogenetic analysis, the repertoires of 18 of 34 MS patients grouped into a cluster of related CDR3 sequences, which suggests a possible signature at the repertoire level. No clinical or MRI features were associated with the MS cluster, and the authors said that larger cohorts are needed. Expanded clones from different subjects shared no identical CDR3 amino acid sequences, which suggests that TCR-beta repertoires were private in all groups. The highest TCR clonal expansion was observed in HAM/TSP patients, whereas the lowest was observed in MS patients, even when compared with healthy controls.

cDNA was synthesized by template-switch 5'RACE using a primer with a 10-nucleotide random unique molecular identifier that tagged each TCR transcript. Every sequencing run yielded over 190 million TCR-beta sequences covering 15-18 subjects. The RNeasy kit was used to extract total RNA. Using the KAPA Real-time Library Amplification kit, TCR-beta VDJ regions were amplified with primers for the TCR constant region and the 5'RACE anchor. A first PCR added sample indexes and Illumina adaptors, and a second PCR then raised library yield. After purification with Ampure beads, the TCR product of roughly 650 bp was size-selected on a 2% E-gel SizeSelection system. Library quality was checked on a Bioanalyzer, concentration was measured with Qubit, and libraries were quantified with the Kapa Library Quantification kit before pooling. An Illumina HiSeq 2500 sequenced the libraries paired-end 2 x 150 bp. To increase sequence diversity, roughly 25-31% phiX was spiked into each library pool. Regarding the original processing steps: Quality-filtered reads were processed with the UMI-based MiGEC pipeline, and over 90% of raw TCR sequences were removed by the MiGEC pipeline during error correction. VDJ genes were aligned to IMGT germline references, and clonotypes were defined by unique CDR3 amino acid sequence plus V-J genes. Clonal expansion, Shannon diversity and CDR3 relatedness were evaluated with VDJtools (CalcPairwiseDistances, ClusterSamples), while phylogenetic trees were built in CLCbio workbench. Using coefficient-of-variation modelling across technical triplicates, the study counted a clone as expanded if it had at least 8 unique UMIs. TCRdb cleaned the public reads at Q25 with fastp, built clones with MiXCR and kept in-frame beta chains. Records with the same CDR3 protein are collapsed into one entry carrying the most frequent genes and DNA. What appears here as the V and J calls and clone size reflects TCRdb's work, not the paper's. This sample is represented by approximately 100,000 distinct CDR3 sequences; 3.5% of them were singletons. The top ten clones comprise 6% of the sample.

Unsorted PBMC libraries were generated from 2 million PBMCs stored in RNAlater at -80 °C until RNA extraction. The multiple sclerosis patients were enrolled in a US clinical protocol that evaluated disease progression with magnetic resonance imaging. PBMCs were separated from peripheral blood using Ficoll-Hypaque density gradient centrifugation and then cryopreserved in liquid nitrogen. CDR1 and CDR2 are read off the germline V gene as SGHRS and YFSETQ. The CDR3 goes from the cysteine to the phenylalanine over 14 residues. CDR3 DNA only is kept here, 42 bases in frame from base 1. Trimming accounts for 7 bases at V and 3 bases at J, while the number of junction bases matched to no gene is 8.

The rearranged chain carries TRBV5-1 and TRBJ2-3, with 7 central nucleotides matching TRBD1. Sequences were obtained from PBMCs. This TCR came from a woman aged 18-29 years with multiple sclerosis. The DNA reads as follows: TGCGCCAGCGCAGAACAGGGGTCAACAGATACGCAGTATTTT. Its protein is CASAEQGSTDTQYF.